These T cell receptor beta chains were read from a single sample in a study of cytomegalovirus exposure and HLA in healthy donors. Sequencing was performed with immunoSEQ multiplex PCR; in TCRdb, only in-frame clones are kept and a portion is missing. Of around 180,000 clones listed, 84% are singletons. The sequencing input was PBMCs. The receptors here all came from a girl aged 10 to 17 in good health and CMV-seropositive. The CDR3 runs from the conserved cysteine through the conserved F or W. A D gene is named only where the DNA matches it firmly. Some rows mark clone size as missing; the rest say once, few, many or name a class of expanded clone.

v_gene	abundance	j_gene	d_gene	CDR3nt	CDR3aa
TRBV6-5	NA	TRBJ1-1	TRBD1	TGTGCCAGCAGTAGACGGGACAGTAACACTGAAGCTTTCTTT	CASSRRDSNTEAFF
TRBV30	NA	TRBJ1-1	NA	TGTGCCTGGAGTTCCTACCCGGGACAGAACACTGAAGCTTTCTTT	CAWSSYPGQNTEAFF
TRBV5-6	NA	TRBJ2-3	TRBD1	TGTGCCAGCAGGAACTACGGGACAGGGACGACAGATACGCAGTATTTT	CASRNYGTGTTDTQYF
TRBV18	NA	TRBJ2-7	NA	TGTGCCAGCTCACTGTACTACGAGCAGTACTTC	CASSLYYEQYF
TRBV7-9	NA	TRBJ2-7	TRBD1	TGTGCCAGCAGCGGCAGAACAGGGGGCAGCTCCTACGAGCAGTACTTC	CASSGRTGGSSYEQYF
TRBV11-2	NA	TRBJ2-1	TRBD1	TGTGCCAGCAGTCTCGGACAGGGTGCGAGCTCCTACAATGAGCAGTTCTTC	CASSLGQGASSYNEQFF
TRBV15	NA	TRBJ1-2	TRBD1	TGTGCCACCAGCGGCGGACAGGGGAACTATGGCTACACCTTC	CATSGGQGNYGYTF
TRBV19	NA	TRBJ1-1	NA	TGTGCCAGTAGTATAGGGACAGCCCGTGAAGCTTTCTTT	CASSIGTAREAFF
TRBV11-3	NA	TRBJ1-1	NA	TGTGCCAGCAGCTTAGCTATAGTCAGGGGAAAACCTGAAGCTTTCTTT	CASSLAIVRGKPEAFF
TRBV11-2	NA	TRBJ2-7	TRBD1	TGTGCCAGCAGCGACTACAGGGGCAACGAGCAGTACTTC	CASSDYRGNEQYF
TRBV7-9	NA	TRBJ2-7	TRBD2	TGTGCCAGCAGTAGACAGCGGGGCGAGCAGTACTTC	CASSRQRGEQYF
TRBV5-5	once	TRBJ1-1	TRBD1	TGTGCCAGCAGCTCTGCCAGGGGGAACGCTGAAGCTTTCTTT	CASSSARGNAEAFF
TRBV5-1	NA	TRBJ1-1	TRBD1	TGCGCCAGCAGCTTAGGACAGGGGAGTCACACTGAAGCTTTCTTT	CASSLGQGSHTEAFF
TRBV5-1	NA	TRBJ2-7	TRBD1	TGCGCCAGCAGTCTACCGACAGGGGCCAACGAGCAGTACTTC	CASSLPTGANEQYF
TRBV5-4	NA	TRBJ2-7	TRBD1	TGTGCCAGCAAGTCCGGGACAGGGGCATCCTACGAGCAGTACTTC	CASKSGTGASYEQYF
TRBV29-1	once	TRBJ1-1	NA	TGCAGCGTGGAACAGGCCTCACCCTTGAACACTGAAGCTTTCTTT	CSVEQASPLNTEAFF
TRBV19	once	TRBJ1-1	NA	TGTGCCAGCCTACCCCGGGGGGGCGCTGAAGCTTTCTTT	CASLPRGGAEAFF
TRBV27	NA	TRBJ1-5	TRBD1	TGTGCCAGCCGACAGGGGGCAGGGTGGAGCAATCAGCCCCAGCATTTT	CASRQGAGWSNQPQHF
TRBV4-2	NA	TRBJ2-3	TRBD2	TGTGCCAGCAGCCAAGATCTAGCGGGTCCAGATACGCAGTATTTT	CASSQDLAGPDTQYF
TRBV5-6	NA	TRBJ1-4	TRBD1	TGTGCCAGCAGGTTGCAAGGGACAGGCACGTACTGGGGATCGGAAAAACTGTTTTTT	CASRLQGTGTYWGSEKLFF
TRBV5-8	NA	TRBJ1-1	NA	TGTGCCAGCAGCTTCTTAGGGGGCACTGAAGCTTTCTTT	CASSFLGGTEAFF
TRBV9	NA	TRBJ1-2	NA	TGTGCCAGCAGCCCTAGCGGGGGAATCGGCTACACCTTC	CASSPSGGIGYTF
TRBV19	NA	TRBJ2-7	TRBD1	TGTGCCAGTAGTATTGCGGGGACAGGGCCCCAAGGGGAGCAGTACTTC	CASSIAGTGPQGEQYF
TRBV2	NA	TRBJ1-2	NA	TGTGCCAGCAGTGAAGCTGGGGGGGTGGTCTATGGCTACACCTTC	CASSEAGGVVYGYTF
TRBV19	NA	TRBJ1-1	TRBD1	TGTGCCAGTAGTACGACAGGGCCTAACACTGAAGCTTTCTTT	CASSTTGPNTEAFF
TRBV9	NA	TRBJ2-7	TRBD2	TGTGCCAGCAGCGACGGGACTAACTACGAGCAGTACTTC	CASSDGTNYEQYF
TRBV30	NA	TRBJ2-1	TRBD2	TGTGCCTGGAAAGCGGGGGTTTACAATGAGCAGTTCTTC	CAWKAGVYNEQFF
TRBV4-1	NA	TRBJ2-7	NA	TGCGCCAGCAGCCAAATCGCAGGGGAAGAGCAGTACTTC	CASSQIAGEEQYF
TRBV6-1	NA	TRBJ2-7	TRBD1	TGTGCCAGCAGTGAATTACAGGGGGCTTCCTACGAGCAGTACTTC	CASSELQGASYEQYF
TRBV15	NA	TRBJ2-6	NA	TGTGCCACCAGCAGAGATCTGAGGATGATCAGCTCTGGGGCCAACGTCCTGACTTTC	CATSRDLRMISSGANVLTF
TRBV6-6	NA	TRBJ2-7	NA	TGTGCCAGCAGGGTAACAGGGACCGAGCAGTACTTC	CASRVTGTEQYF
TRBV7-9	NA	TRBJ1-5	TRBD1	TGTGCCAGCAGCTCGTCCCGGGACAGTTCAGTTCAGCCCCAGCATTTT	CASSSSRDSSVQPQHF
TRBV9	NA	TRBJ1-1	NA	TGTGCCAGCAGCGTACCAGAGGGCACTGAAGCTTTCTTT	CASSVPEGTEAFF
TRBV5-1	NA	TRBJ1-1	NA	TGCGCCAGCAGGCTAAACACTGAAGCTTTCTTT	CASRLNTEAFF
TRBV27	few	TRBJ1-4	NA	TGTGCCAGCCGTCAGGTCGGTGTTGGCGAAAAACTGTTTTTT	CASRQVGVGEKLFF
TRBV27	NA	TRBJ2-1	TRBD2	TGTGCCAGCAGTTGGGAGGGGCGGGATGAGCAGTTCTTC	CASSWEGRDEQFF
TRBV2	NA	TRBJ1-2	NA	NA	CASSSGGPRGGYTF
TRBV9	NA	TRBJ2-4	TRBD1	TGTGCCAGCAGCGTATTACCCGGGCAGGGGGTCCAAAACATTCAGTACTTC	CASSVLPGQGVQNIQYF
TRBV12-5	once	TRBJ1-1	TRBD1	TGTGCTAGTGGTCCGGGACAGGGGTTAATGAACACTGAAGCTTTCTTT	CASGPGQGLMNTEAFF
TRBV5-4	few	TRBJ2-7	NA	TGTGCCAGCAGCTTGGATTGGGGGCCCTACGAGCAGTACTTC	CASSLDWGPYEQYF
TRBV5-6	once	TRBJ1-1	NA	TGTGCCAGCAGCTTCATCCAGACAGCCAGGAACACTGAAGCTTTCTTT	CASSFIQTARNTEAFF
TRBV6-1	NA	TRBJ2-1	TRBD2	TGTGCCAGCAGTTTTAGCGGGGGAGTTACGAATGAGCAGTTCTTC	CASSFSGGVTNEQFF
TRBV11-3	NA	TRBJ1-1	NA	TGTGCCAGCAGCCCCCCCGGAGAGACTGAAGCTTTCTTT	CASSPPGETEAFF
TRBV10-3	NA	TRBJ2-7	NA	TGTGCCATCAGTGACACAGACTACGAGCAGTACTTC	CAISDTDYEQYF
TRBV4-2	NA	TRBJ1-2	TRBD1	TGTGCCAGCAGCCAACCAGGGGGCGTAGGCTATGGCTACACCTTC	CASSQPGGVGYGYTF
TRBV11-3	NA	TRBJ2-1	TRBD2	TGTGCCAGCAGCTTAGAAGGGAGGGACGATGAGCAGTTCTTC	CASSLEGRDDEQFF
TRBV14	NA	TRBJ2-1	TRBD2	TGTGCCAGCAGCGTTCGGGGGGGGCCCTACAATGAGCAGTTCTTC	CASSVRGGPYNEQFF
TRBV7-9	NA	TRBJ2-5	NA	TGTGCCAGCAGCTCACACGTCGAGACCCAGTACTTC	CASSSHVETQYF
TRBV5-6	NA	TRBJ2-7	NA	TGTGCCAGCAGCTTGTCGGTCTGGGAGGGGGTGACCCACGAGCAGTACTTC	CASSLSVWEGVTHEQYF
TRBV4-2	NA	TRBJ2-2	NA	TGTGCCAGCAGCCAAGTACTTAACACCGGGGAGCTGTTTTTT	CASSQVLNTGELFF
TRBV14	NA	TRBJ2-7	TRBD1	TGTGCCAGCAGCCCAATACAGGGGGCATACGAGCAGTACTTC	CASSPIQGAYEQYF
TRBV18	NA	TRBJ1-2	NA	TGTGCCAGCTCACCTGAAGGGGCCGTCTATGGCTACACCTTC	CASSPEGAVYGYTF
TRBV7-9	NA	TRBJ2-2	NA	TGTGCCAGCAGCCCACGGGGCCAGGGGTACACCGGGGAGCTGTTTTTT	CASSPRGQGYTGELFF
TRBV27	NA	TRBJ2-7	TRBD1	TGTGCCAGCAGTTCGGGACAGCCATACGAGCAGTACTTC	CASSSGQPYEQYF